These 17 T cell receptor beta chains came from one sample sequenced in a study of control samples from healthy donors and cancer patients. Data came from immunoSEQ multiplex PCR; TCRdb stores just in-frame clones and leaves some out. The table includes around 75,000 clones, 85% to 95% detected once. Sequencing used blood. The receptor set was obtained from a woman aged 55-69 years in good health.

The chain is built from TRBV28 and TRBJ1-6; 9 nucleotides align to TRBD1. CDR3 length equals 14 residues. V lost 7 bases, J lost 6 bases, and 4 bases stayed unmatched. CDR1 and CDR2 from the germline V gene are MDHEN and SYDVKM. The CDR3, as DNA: TGTGCCAGCAACCCGGGACAGGGTAATTCACCCCTCCACTTT. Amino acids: CASNPGQGNSPLHF.

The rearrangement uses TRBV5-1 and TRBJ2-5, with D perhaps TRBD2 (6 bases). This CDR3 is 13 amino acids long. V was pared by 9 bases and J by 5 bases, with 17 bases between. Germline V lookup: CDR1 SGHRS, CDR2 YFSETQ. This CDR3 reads CATTGGNGETQYF. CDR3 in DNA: TGCGCCACCACTGGAGGGAATGGGGAGACCCAGTACTTC.

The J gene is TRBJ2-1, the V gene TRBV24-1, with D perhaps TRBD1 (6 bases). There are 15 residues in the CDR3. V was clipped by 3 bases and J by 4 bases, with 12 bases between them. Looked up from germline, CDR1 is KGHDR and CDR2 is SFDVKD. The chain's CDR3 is CATSDNRASYNEQFF. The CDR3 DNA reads TGTGCCACCAGTGATAACAGGGCTAGTTACAATGAGCAGTTCTTC.

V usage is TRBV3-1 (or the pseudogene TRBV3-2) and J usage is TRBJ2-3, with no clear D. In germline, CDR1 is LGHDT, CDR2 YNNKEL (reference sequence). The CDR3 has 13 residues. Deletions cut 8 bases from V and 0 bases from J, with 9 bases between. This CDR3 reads CASRRRSTDTQYF. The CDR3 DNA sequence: TGTGCCAGCCGGCGCAGAAGCACAGATACGCAGTATTTT.

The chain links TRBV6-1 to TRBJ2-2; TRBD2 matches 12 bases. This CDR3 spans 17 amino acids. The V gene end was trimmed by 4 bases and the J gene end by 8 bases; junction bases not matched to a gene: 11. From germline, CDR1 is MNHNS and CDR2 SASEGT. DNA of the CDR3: TGTGCCAGCAGTGGGCTAGCGGGAGGGCTATCCCCGGGGGAGCTGTTTTTT. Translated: CASSGLAGGLSPGELFF.

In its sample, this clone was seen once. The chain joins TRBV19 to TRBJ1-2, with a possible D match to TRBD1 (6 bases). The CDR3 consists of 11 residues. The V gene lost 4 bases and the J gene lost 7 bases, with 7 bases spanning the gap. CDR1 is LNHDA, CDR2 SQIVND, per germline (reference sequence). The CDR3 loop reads CASSNRVGYTF. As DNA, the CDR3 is TGTGCCAGTAGTAACAGGGTTGGCTACACCTTC.

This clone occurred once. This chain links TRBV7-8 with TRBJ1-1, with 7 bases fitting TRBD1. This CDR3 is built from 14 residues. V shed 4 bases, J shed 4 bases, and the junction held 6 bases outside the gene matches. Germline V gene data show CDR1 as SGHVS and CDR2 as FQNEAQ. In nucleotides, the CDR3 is TGTGCCAGCAGCTCTAGACAGGGCGGCACTGAAGCTTTCTTT. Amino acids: CASSSRQGGTEAFF.

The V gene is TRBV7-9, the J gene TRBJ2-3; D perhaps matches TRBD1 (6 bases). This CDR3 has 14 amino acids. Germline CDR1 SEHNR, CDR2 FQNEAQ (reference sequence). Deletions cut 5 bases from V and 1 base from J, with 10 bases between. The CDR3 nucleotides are TGTGCCAGCAGCCGTCGACAGGGCACAGATACGCAGTATTTT. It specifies CASSRRQGTDTQYF.

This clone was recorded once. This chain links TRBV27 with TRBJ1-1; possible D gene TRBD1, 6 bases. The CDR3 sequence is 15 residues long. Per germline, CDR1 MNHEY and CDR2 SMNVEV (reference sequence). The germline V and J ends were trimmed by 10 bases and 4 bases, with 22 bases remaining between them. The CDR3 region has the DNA TGTGCCACCTCCTCGGGGGGGGCGGGCAGCACTGAAGCTTTCTTT. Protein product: CATSSGGAGSTEAFF.

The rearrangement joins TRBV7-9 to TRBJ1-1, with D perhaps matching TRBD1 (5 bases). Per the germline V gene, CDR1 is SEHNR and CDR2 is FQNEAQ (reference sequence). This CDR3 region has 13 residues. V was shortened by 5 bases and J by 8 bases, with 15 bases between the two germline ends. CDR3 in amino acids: CASSRQTREEAFF. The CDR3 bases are TGTGCCAGCAGCCGACAGACCAGGGAAGAAGCTTTCTTT. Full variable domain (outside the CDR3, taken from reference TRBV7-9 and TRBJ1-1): DTGVSQNPRHKITKRGQNVTFRCDPISEHNRLYWYRQTLGQGPEFLTYFQNEAQLEKSRLLSDRFSAERPKGSFSTLEIQRTEQGDSAMYLCASSRQTREEAFFGQGTRLTVV.

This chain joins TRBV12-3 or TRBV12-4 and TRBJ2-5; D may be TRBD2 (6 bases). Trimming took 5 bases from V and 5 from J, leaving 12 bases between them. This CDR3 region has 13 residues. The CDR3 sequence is CASSPAGRETQYF. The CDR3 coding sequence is TGTGCCAGCAGTCCGGCGGGGCGGGAGACCCAGTACTTC.

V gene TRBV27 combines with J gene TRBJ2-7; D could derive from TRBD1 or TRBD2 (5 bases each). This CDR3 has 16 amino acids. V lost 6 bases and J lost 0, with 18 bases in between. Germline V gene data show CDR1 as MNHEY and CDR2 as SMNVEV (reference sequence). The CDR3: CASSPTGTLLSYEQYF. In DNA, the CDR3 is TGTGCCAGCAGCCCAACCGGGACGCTTCTCTCCTACGAGCAGTACTTC.

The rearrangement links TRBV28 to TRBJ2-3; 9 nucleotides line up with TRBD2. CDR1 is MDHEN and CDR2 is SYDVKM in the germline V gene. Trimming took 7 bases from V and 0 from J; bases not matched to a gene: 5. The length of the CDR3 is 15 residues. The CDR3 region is CASIPSGRSTDTQYF. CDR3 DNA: TGTGCCAGCATTCCCAGCGGGAGGAGCACAGATACGCAGTATTTT.

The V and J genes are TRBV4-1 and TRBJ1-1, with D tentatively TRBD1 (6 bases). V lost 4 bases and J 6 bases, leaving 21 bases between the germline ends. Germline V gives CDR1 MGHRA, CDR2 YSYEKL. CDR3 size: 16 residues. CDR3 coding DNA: TGCGCCAGCAGCCGCCAGGGTGGCAGGGGAGGCTCTGAAGCTTTCTTT. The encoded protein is CASSRQGGRGGSEAFF.

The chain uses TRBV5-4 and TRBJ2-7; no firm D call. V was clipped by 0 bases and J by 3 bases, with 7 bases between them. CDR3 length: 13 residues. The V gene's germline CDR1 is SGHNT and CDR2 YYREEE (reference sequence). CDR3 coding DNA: TGTGCCAGCAGCTTGGCCCGTGACTACGAGCAGTACTTC. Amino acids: CASSLARDYEQYF.

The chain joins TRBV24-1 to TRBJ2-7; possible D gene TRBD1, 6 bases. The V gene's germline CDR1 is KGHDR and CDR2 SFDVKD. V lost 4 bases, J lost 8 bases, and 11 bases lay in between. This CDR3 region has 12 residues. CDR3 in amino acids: CATSDSTGKQYF. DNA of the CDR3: TGTGCCACCAGTGACTCAACAGGGAAGCAGTACTTC.

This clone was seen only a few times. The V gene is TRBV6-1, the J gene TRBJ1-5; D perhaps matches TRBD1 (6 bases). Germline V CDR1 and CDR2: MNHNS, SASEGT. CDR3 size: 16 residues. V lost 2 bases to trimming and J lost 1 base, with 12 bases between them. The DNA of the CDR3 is TGTGCCAGCAGTGAACTACAGGGCCCAAGCAATCAGCCCCAGCATTTT. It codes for CASSELQGPSNQPQHF.